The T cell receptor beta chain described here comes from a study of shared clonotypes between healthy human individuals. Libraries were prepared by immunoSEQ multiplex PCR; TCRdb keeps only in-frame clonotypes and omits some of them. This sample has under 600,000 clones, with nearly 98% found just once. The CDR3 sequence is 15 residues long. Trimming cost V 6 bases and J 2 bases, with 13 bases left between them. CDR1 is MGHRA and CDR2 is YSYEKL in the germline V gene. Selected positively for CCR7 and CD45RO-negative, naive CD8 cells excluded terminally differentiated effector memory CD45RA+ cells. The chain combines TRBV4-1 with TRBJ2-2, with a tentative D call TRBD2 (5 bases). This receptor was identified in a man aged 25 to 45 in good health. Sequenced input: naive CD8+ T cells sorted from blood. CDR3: CASRHLEGNTGELFF. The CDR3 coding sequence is TGCGCCAGCAGACATCTCGAGGGAAACACCGGGGAGCTGTTTTTT.